This entry lists 2 T cell receptor beta chains sequenced from one sample in a study of T cell responses to AZD1222 COVID-19 vaccine (dated by TCRdb to 2020 to 2023). In light of the paper, this sample's time point label describes: about 28 days (+/-7) after the second vaccine dose. The treatment or condition label of this sample denotes: meningococcal conjugate vaccine given as trial control. Library preparation employed the immunoSEQ multiplex PCR assay. This is the immuneACCESS table as TCRdb keeps it, with only in-frame sequences that have V and J called. A part of the clones is gone; compared with another copy, unresolved V genes explain less than half, and the rest is unexplained. Recorded for this sample are 120,000 to 150,000 clones; 88% of them occurred a single time. The ten largest clones add up to approximately 5.6% of the sample. The specimen was peripheral blood, collected 28 days after the second dose of the MenACWY control vaccine. Receptor source: an adult who received the MenACWY meningococcal vaccine as a control.

This clone was recorded a few times. The chain links TRBV11-2 to TRBJ1-2, with a weak D call TRBD1 (6 bases). The CDR3 loop spans 17 amino acids. Germline lookup yields CDR1 SGHAT and CDR2 FQNNGV. CDR3: CATRPGVMLAANYGYTF. In DNA, the CDR3 is TGTGCTACGCGCCCAGGGGTTATGCTTGCGGCTAACTATGGCTACACCTTC.

This clone was found once. The V call is TRBV5-4, the J call TRBJ1-6; maybe TRBD1 (6 bases). V was cut by 5 bases and J by 0 bases, with 12 bases left in between. CDR1 is SGHNT, CDR2 YYREEE, per germline (reference sequence). The length of the CDR3 is 16 residues. DNA for the CDR3: TGTGCCAGCAGACAGGACAGAGGCTCCTATAATTCACCCCTCCACTTT. Amino acid sequence: CASRQDRGSYNSPLHF.